This entry features one TCR beta chain sequence. The study ran its PCR with 60 Vbeta and 13 Jbeta primers. Only in-frame clones appear in the TCRdb table, and some are missing; sequencing was by immunoSEQ multiplex PCR. The table has roughly 100,000 clones, roughly three quarters seen once. The sample is drawn from a study of cytomegalovirus exposure and HLA in healthy donors. From germline, CDR1 is MNHNS and CDR2 SASEGT. V lost 7 bases and J lost 5, with 12 bases in between. The CDR3 covers 13 residues. This sequence originates from a male donor in good health and CMV-seropositive. Source material: PBMCs. The V call is TRBV6-1, the J call TRBJ2-1; a weak D match, TRBD2 (6 bases). CDR3 residues: CASTPGGNNEQFF. CDR3 nucleotide sequence: TGTGCCAGCACCCCTGGGGGGAACAATGAGCAGTTCTTC.